This TCR beta chain was observed in a study of T cell responses to AZD1222 COVID-19 vaccine. By share, this clone ranks as medium-sized (0.01 to 0.1%). Germline CDR1 reads MDHEN; CDR2 reads SYDVKM. This CDR3 has 13 amino acids. Trimming removed 6 bases from V and 7 bases from J, with 15 bases in between. Repertoires were generated with immunoSEQ multiplex PCR, while TCRdb's copy carries only in-frame clones and drops some. The sample records approximately 150,000 clones, roughly 90% being singletons. V is TRBV28 and J is TRBJ1-1; D possibly corresponds to TRBD1 (5 bases). Sample: peripheral blood, taken 28 days after the second AZD1222 dose. This sequence was found in an adult who received the AZD1222 COVID-19 vaccine. CDR3 nucleotide sequence: TGTGCCAGCAGCCGAGCGGGGCAGGGTGAAGCTTTCTTT. Residues: CASSRAGQGEAFF.